Sequencing of this T cell receptor (beta chain) was carried out in a study of blood T cell repertoires in COVID-19. Study overall: The United States, Italy and Spain were the sources of the acute and convalescent COVID-19 samples.

Germline V gene lookup returns CDR1 MNHEY and CDR2 SVGAGI. The CDR3 loop spans 15 amino acids. The V and J ends lost 5 bases and 1 base respectively, with 12 bases between them. Which cohort a participant joined came from the clinical history participants gave. Authors' analysis steps: Amplified reference gene primers provided the basis for estimating nucleated cell counts. The table came from immunoSEQ multiplex PCR; TCRdb's copy has only in-frame clones and leaves some out. The D gene and trimming were derived from the DNA, and the V and J assignments and clone size from that table. The sample carries 300,000 or so clones, around 84% recorded once.

Sequenced material: PBMCs or T cells enriched from blood (not recorded which). The V gene is TRBV6-5, the J gene TRBJ1-3; D may be TRBD1 (5 bases). The sequence was obtained from a woman between 18 and 30 years old who had recovered from COVID-19. The CDR3 DNA reads TGTGCCAGCAGTCAAAGGGGTCTTTCTGGAAACACCATATATTTT. Its translation is CASSQRGLSGNTIYF.